This entry lists 28 T cell receptor beta chains sequenced from one sample in a study of glioma-infiltrating T cells. TCR alpha and beta CDR3 regions were amplified from RNA using iRepertoire nested multiplex PCR. MiXCR, run by TCRdb on the multiplex PCR reads, gives a single entry per CDR3 protein. The table lists 170,000 or so distinct CDR3 sequences, around 45% of them singletons, with around 5.3% in the top ten. The source material was glioma tissue, nonneoplastic brain tissue, or PBMCs (not recorded which). The receptors here all came from a human donor with low-grade glioma or glioblastoma, undergoing nonglioma brain surgery, or in good health (not recorded which).

J is TRBJ2-5 and V is TRBV5-1; 7 bases line up with TRBD1. The germline gives CDR1 SGHRS, CDR2 YFSETQ. After removal of 7 bases from V and 3 bases from J, the junction contained 9 bases not matched to a gene. This CDR3 region has 14 residues. CDR3 nucleotide sequence: TGCGCCAGCCGCTCCGGGACAGCCAAAGAGACCCAGTACTTC. Amino acid sequence: CASRSGTAKETQYF.

As regards this clonotype: The junction and the germline gene differ at one end; a read error may be behind it. J is TRBJ2-3 and V is TRBV6-2 or TRBV6-3, with TRBD2 matching over 7 bases. Germline CDR1 is MNHEY and CDR2 is SVGEGT. This CDR3 contains 15 residues. In DNA, the CDR3 is TGTGCCAGCAGCGTAGTGGGAGGGCCGACAGATACTCAGTATTTT. Its protein is CASSVVGGPTDTQYF.

About this clonotype: A much larger clone lies a single base off, so this may be a read error. The chain is built from TRBV18 and TRBJ2-5; a possible D gene is TRBD1 (6 bases). This CDR3 is 14 amino acids long. V lost 4 bases, J lost 7 bases, and 16 bases lay in between. Germline loops: CDR1 KGHSH, CDR2 LQKENI. CDR3 bases: TGTGCCAGCTCACTCTCCAGGGGTACCGTGACCCAGTACTTC. This gives the protein CASSLSRGTVTQYF.

The chain has TRBV28 and TRBJ2-3; D is undetermined. Germline CDR1 is MDHEN and CDR2 is SYDVKM. The CDR3 spans 15 residues. Trimming left V 4 bases short and J 2 bases short, with 13 bases between. The CDR3 loop is CASSSFESITDTQYF. In nucleotides, the CDR3 is TGTGCCAGCAGTTCATTCGAGTCTATCACAGATACGCAGTATTTT.

The table lists this clonotype with many counts. This chain uses TRBV20-1 with TRBJ2-7, with D perhaps matching TRBD2 (6 bases). The CDR3 length is 13 residues. Germline V gene sequence: CDR1 DFQATT, CDR2 SNEGSKA (reference sequence). V lost 6 bases and J lost 1, with 13 bases in between. This chain's CDR3 is CSATELASYEQYF. The CDR3 DNA reads as TGCAGTGCAACCGAACTAGCATCCTACGAGCAGTACTTC.

The sample holds many counts of this clonotype. The V call is TRBV20-1, the J call TRBJ2-5, with TRBD2 identical over 13 bases. The germline V gene encodes CDR1 DFQATT and CDR2 SNEGSKA (reference sequence). Trimming took 3 bases from V and 4 from J; bases not matched to a gene: 8. This CDR3 region has 16 residues. CDR3 amino acids: CSASGLAGVRRETQYF. The CDR3 nucleotides read TGCAGTGCTAGTGGACTAGCGGGAGTTCGCAGAGAGACCCAGTACTTC.

Of note for this clonotype: At one of its ends the junction is not consistent with the germline gene, which may arise from a read error. The V and J genes are TRBV11-2 and TRBJ2-5; TRBD2 is a possible D gene (6 bases). The CDR3 extends over 15 amino acids. CDR1 SGHAT and CDR2 FQNNGV come from the germline V gene. The DNA for the CDR3 is TGTGCCAGAAGCTTAGATCTCCGGGAGTTAGAGACCCAGTACTTC. Protein product: CARSLDLRELETQYF.

The table lists this clonotype with many counts. V gene TRBV19 combines with J gene TRBJ1-1; D remains ambiguous. Germline V gene data show CDR1 as LNHDA and CDR2 as SQIVND (reference sequence). The V gene lost 4 bases and the J gene lost 2 bases, with 8 bases spanning the gap. This CDR3 comprises 13 residues. CDR3 region: CASSTRTNTEAFF. DNA of the CDR3: TGTGCCAGTAGTACGAGGACTAACACTGAAGCTTTCTTT.

This clonotype has a count of ten or more. This sequence joins TRBV29-1 and TRBJ1-2; no firm D call. The V end lost 4 bases, the J end lost 6 bases, and 9 bases lay between the germline ends. The CDR3 is 11 amino acids. Per the germline V gene, CDR1 is SQVTM and CDR2 is ANQGSEA. The CDR3 nucleotides are TGCAGCGTTGGGGCTTCTCATGGCTACACCTTC. Encoded protein: CSVGASHGYTF.

As to this clonotype: A much larger clone differs from this one at a single base, so this may be a read error. V and J are TRBV6-6 and TRBJ2-3; 14 nucleotides agree with TRBD2. Unmatched junction bases numbered 8, after V lost 2 bases and J lost 4 bases. Germline lookup yields CDR1 MNHNY and CDR2 SVGAGI (reference sequence). The CDR3 consists of 18 residues. CDR3 amino acids: CASSYGGLAGERPDTQYF. As DNA, the CDR3 is TGTGCCAGCAGTTACGGGGGACTAGCGGGAGAAAGGCCAGATACGCAGTATTTT.

This clonotype has at least ten counts. The chain links TRBV29-1 to TRBJ1-1; D call uncertain. Germline values: CDR1 SQVTM, CDR2 ANQGSEA. V was cut by 4 bases and J by 2 bases, with 11 bases left in between. The length of the CDR3 is 13 residues. The CDR3 here is CSVGREVNTEAFF. The CDR3 coding sequence is TGCAGCGTTGGACGGGAAGTTAACACTGAAGCTTTCTTT.

In this sample, this clonotype turned up once. This may arise from a read error, as a much more abundant clone is one base away. The chain employs TRBV5-4 and TRBJ2-7, with 8 positions matching TRBD2. The CDR3 totals 14 residues. The junction had 8 bases not matched to a gene; V was cut back by 4 bases and J by 5 bases. Germline CDR1 and CDR2: SGHNT and YYREEE (reference sequence). The CDR3 spells CASSPGSSGNEQYF. In DNA, the CDR3 is TGTGCCAGCAGCCCTGGGAGTAGCGGGAACGAGCAGTACTTC. Full variable domain (outside the CDR3, taken from reference TRBV5-4 and TRBJ2-7): ETGVTQSPTHLIKTRGQQVTLRCSSQSGHNTVSWYQQALGQGPQFIFQYYREEENGRGNFPPRFSGLQFPNYSSELNVNALELDDSALYLCASSPGSSGNEQYFGPGTRLTVT.

This clonotype was found a few times. The rearrangement links TRBV30 to TRBJ2-1, with 11 bases fitting TRBD2. Germline CDR1 GTSNPN, CDR2 SVGIG (reference sequence). J was trimmed by 6 bases and V by 1 base; bases with no gene match: 5. The CDR3 is 15 amino acids. Written as DNA, the CDR3 is TGTGCCTGGAGTGGGGCTCTAGCGGGAGGCAATGAGCAGTTCTTC. Its translation is CAWSGALAGGNEQFF.

On this clonotype: Here the CDR3 omits its conserved ending phenylalanine or tryptophan, so a read error is the likely source. V usage is TRBV6-2 or TRBV6-3 and J usage is TRBJ2-1; D is undetermined. Per the germline V gene, CDR1 is MNHEY and CDR2 is SVGEGT. The ends were cut back, 9 bases at V and 4 bases at J, with 19 bases in the middle. The CDR3 runs 15 residues. The CDR3 protein is CARTLVHPRYNEQFL. The CDR3 DNA reads TGTGCCAGAACCCTGGTTCACCCTCGATACAATGAGCAGTTCCTC.

Details on this clonotype: One end of the junction does not line up with germline, which may come from a read error. The rearrangement uses TRBV28 and TRBJ2-7; tentative D call: TRBD2 (6 bases). Germline values: CDR1 MDHEN, CDR2 SYDVKM. CDR3 size: 14 residues. The CDR3 DNA follows: TGCGCCAGCAGCCTCGGGAGAGGAGCCTACGAGCAGTACTTC. Amino acid sequence: CASSLGRGAYEQYF.

A remark on this clonotype: This clone may be a read error of a much larger clone one base away. The V call is TRBV3-1, the J call TRBJ2-5; D is unclear. The CDR3 consists of 11 residues. Germline CDR1 LGHDT, CDR2 YNNKEL (reference sequence). The CDR3 DNA reads TGTGCCAGCAGCAAAGAAGATACCCAGTACTTC. Its protein is CASSKEDTQYF.

About this clonotype itself: A read error may explain this, as a much larger clone is one base away. This rearrangement joins TRBV28 to TRBJ1-4, with D unclear. The CDR3 extends over 11 amino acids. Between the trimmed V and J ends, which lost 3 bases and 7 bases, there was a span of 3 bases. CDR1 and CDR2 (germline): MDHEN, SYDVKM. The CDR3 DNA reads as TGTGCCAGCAGTTTTCCTGAAAAACTGTTTTTT. Its protein is CASSFPEKLFF.

At least ten counts were recorded for this clonotype. The rearrangement joins TRBV4-1 to TRBJ2-7; unclear D gene. Trimming pared 7 bases from V and 7 bases from J, leaving 8 bases between. The CDR3 runs 10 residues. Germline loops: CDR1 MGHRA, CDR2 YSYEKL. CDR3 nucleotides: TGCGCCAGCAAATTTCGGGAGCAGTACTTC. Translation gives CASKFREQYF.

Regarding this clonotype: Germline is not matched at one junction end, which may reflect a read error. V usage is TRBV20-1 and J usage is TRBJ2-5; D possibly matches TRBD1 or TRBD2 (5 bases each). The CDR3 has 11 amino acids. The V gene's germline CDR1 is DFQATT and CDR2 SNEGSKA (reference sequence). The CDR3 sequence: CSSSLGDTQYF. CDR3 in DNA: TGCAGTTCTAGCTTGGGGGATACCCAGTACTTC.

Concerning this clonotype itself: This may stem from a read error, because a much larger clone lies one nucleotide away. The rearrangement links TRBV3-1 to TRBJ2-1, with D possibly being TRBD2 (6 bases). The germline CDR1 and CDR2 sequences are LGHDT and YNNKEL (reference sequence). There are 15 residues in the CDR3. CDR3 residues: CASSQGSPSANEKFF. CDR3 coding DNA: TGTGCCAGCAGCCAAGGGAGCCCTAGCGCGAATGAGAAGTTCTTC.

Concerning this clonotype itself: Since a much larger clone is just one base distant, this may be a read error. The chain is built from TRBV20-1 and TRBJ2-6; a possible D gene is TRBD2 (6 bases). Trimming took 7 bases from V and 3 from J, leaving 10 bases between them. This CDR3 comprises 13 residues. The germline gives CDR1 DFQATT, CDR2 SNEGSKA (reference sequence). CDR3 sequence (DNA): TGCAGTGTTGGAGGGTGTGGGGCCAACGTCCTGACTTTC. Amino acids: CSVGGCGANVLTF.

Only a few counts were recorded for this clonotype. V usage is TRBV6-2 or TRBV6-3 and J usage is TRBJ2-7; TRBD1 aligns across 8 bases. This CDR3 has 14 amino acids. The V and J ends lost 5 bases and 6 bases, in that order; junction bases with no gene match: 9. Germline CDR1 and CDR2: MNHEY and SVGEGT. The CDR3 protein is CASSPTGAIVEQYF. The CDR3 nucleotides read TGTGCCAGCAGTCCGACAGGGGCGATCGTCGAGCAGTACTTC.

This clonotype was picked up many times. J is TRBJ2-3 and V is TRBV6-1; D may be TRBD2 (5 bases). CDR3 length: 15 amino acids. Germline V gene sequence: CDR1 MNHNS, CDR2 SASEGT. Trimming left V 6 bases short and J 2 bases short, with 15 bases between. The CDR3 protein is CASRVDKRPTDTQYF. The CDR3 DNA reads TGTGCCAGCAGAGTGGATAAGCGGCCCACAGATACGCAGTATTTT.

This clonotype was counted a few times. V and J are TRBV2 and TRBJ2-5; 7 bases align to TRBD1. The CDR3 is 15 residues long. The germline V gene encodes CDR1 SNHLY and CDR2 FYNNEI. V lost 2 bases to trimming and J lost 5 bases; unmatched junction nucleotides: 8. CDR3 region: CASSELTGPLETQYF. The CDR3 nucleotides are TGTGCCAGCAGTGAATTGACAGGGCCATTGGAGACCCAGTACTTC.

This clonotype was observed many times. The rearrangement joins TRBV28 to TRBJ1-5, with D possibly matching TRBD1 (5 bases). V was pared by 4 bases and J by 0 bases, with 7 bases between. The CDR3 covers 14 residues. The germline V gene has CDR1 MDHEN and CDR2 SYDVKM. DNA for the CDR3: TGTGCCAGCAGTTCAGGACATAGCAATCAGCCCCAGCATTTT. It codes for CASSSGHSNQPQHF.

Details on this clonotype: This may arise from a read error, as a much more abundant clone is one base away. The chain carries TRBV20-1 and TRBJ2-1; no firm D call. The CDR3 sequence is 16 residues long. In germline, CDR1 is DFQATT, CDR2 SNEGSKA (reference sequence). Here the CDR3 DNA reads TGCAGTGATAGAGATATCCTACTAAGCTCCTACAATGAGCAGTTCTTC. The encoded protein is CSDRDILLSSYNEQFF.

At least ten counts were recorded for this clonotype. This chain links TRBV7-8 with TRBJ2-3; 7 bases match TRBD2. This CDR3 contains 15 residues. V lost 1 base, J lost 2 bases, and 3 bases stayed unmatched. CDR1 SGHVS and CDR2 FQNEAQ come from the germline V gene. For the CDR3, the DNA is TGTGCCAGCAGCTTAGGGGGAGGGGTCACAGATACGCAGTATTTT. This sequence encodes CASSLGGGVTDTQYF.

J is TRBJ2-2 and V is TRBV2; tentatively, D is TRBD2 (6 bases). Deletions cut 6 bases from V and 7 bases from J, with 18 bases between. In germline, CDR1 is SNHLY, CDR2 FYNNEI. This CDR3 is 15 amino acids long. In DNA form, the CDR3 reads TGTGCCAGCAGCCAGATCAGGGAGGCGTTCGGGGAGCTGTTTTTT. This codes for CASSQIREAFGELFF.